The 3 T cell receptor beta chains below come from one sample, sequenced in a study of tumor and adjacent non-tumor tissue in lung cancer. Three rounds of nested PCR, following a modified ARM-PCR protocol, produced the TCRbeta library. A single record per CDR3 protein comes from TCRdb applying MiXCR to the multiplex PCR reads. This sample has approximately 62,000 distinct CDR3 sequences; around 64% occur once, and the top ten carry under 35%. The template was RNA from unsorted bulk tissue. Distant lung tissue was collected more than 3 cm away from the tumor edge. Material: distant non-tumor lung tissue. These receptors were taken from a man in his 70s with non-small cell lung cancer.

The chain carries TRBV23-1 and TRBJ2-7, with D tentatively TRBD1 (6 bases). TRBV23-1 falls under the ORF class, with uncertain function. With 0 bases removed from V and 0 bases from J, the gap between germline ends came to 15 bases. The CDR3 runs 17 residues. The CDR3 DNA sequence: TGCGCCAGCAGTCAATCAGCGAGACAGGTTATCTCCTACGAGCAGTACTTC. Its protein is CASSQSARQVISYEQYF.

As for this clonotype: The conserved phenylalanine or tryptophan is not found at the CDR3 terminus, so this likely reflects a read error. The V and J genes are TRBV6-6 and TRBJ2-5, with unresolved D. The V gene's germline CDR1 is MNHNY and CDR2 SVGAGI (reference sequence). The CDR3 loop spans 12 amino acids. CDR3 coding DNA: TGTGCCAGCAGTTACCCTCAAGAGACTCAGTACCTC. It is translated as CASSYPQETQYL.

Here the CDR3 reads CASSGPSYEQYF. CDR3 in DNA: TGCGCCAGCAGCGGACCCTCCTACGAGCAGTACTTC. The chain joins TRBV5-1 to TRBJ2-7; D ambiguous. In germline, CDR1 is SGHRS, CDR2 YFSETQ. The V gene lost 4 bases and the J gene lost 0 bases, with 5 bases spanning the gap. The CDR3 extends over 12 amino acids.